This TCR beta chain was identified during a study of shared T cell receptors in the human thymus. Germline CDR1 and CDR2: SEHNR and FQNEAQ (reference sequence). This CDR3 has 17 amino acids. With 5 bases clipped from V and 0 bases from J, the junction kept 8 bases outside the gene matches. Some clones are missing from TCRdb's copy, which holds only in-frame ones; the method was immunoSEQ multiplex PCR. The sample gives some 640,000 clones, over 75% of which show up once; 0.0094% is in the top ten. These records were also assigned to another study, of human thymus T cells. That source notes: Corrective surgery for congenital heart defects was being performed on the healthy Finnish infants who served as donors. Corrective heart surgery yielded resections, and these provided the thymus tissue. It looked as if thymic and blood repertoires used V and J genes in a biased way. As related research reported, thymic repertoires overlapped highly among unrelated individuals.

The chain couples TRBV7-9 to TRBJ2-7, with 12 positions matching TRBD2. The sequenced sample consisted of thymocytes. This receptor was obtained from a boy in the first two years of life with a congenital heart defect. Written as DNA, the CDR3 is TGTGCCAGCAGCAGGGGACTAGCGGGCGGAAGCTCCTACGAGCAGTACTTC. Amino acid sequence: CASSRGLAGGSSYEQYF.